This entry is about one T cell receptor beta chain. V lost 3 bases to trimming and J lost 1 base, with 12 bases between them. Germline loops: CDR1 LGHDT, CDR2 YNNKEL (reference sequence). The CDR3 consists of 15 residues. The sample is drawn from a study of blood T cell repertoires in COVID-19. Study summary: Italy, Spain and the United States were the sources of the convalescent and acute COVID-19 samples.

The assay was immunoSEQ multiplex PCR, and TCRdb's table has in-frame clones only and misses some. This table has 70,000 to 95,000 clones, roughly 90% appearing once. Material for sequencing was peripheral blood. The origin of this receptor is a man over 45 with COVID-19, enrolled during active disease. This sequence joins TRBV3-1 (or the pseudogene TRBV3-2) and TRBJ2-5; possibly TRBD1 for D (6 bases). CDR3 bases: TGTGCCAGCAGCCACACGTGGGGGCCCCAAGAGACCCAGTACTTC. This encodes CASSHTWGPQETQYF.